The T cell receptor (beta chain) described here comes from a study of Tregs in tolerant kidney transplant recipients. The CDR3 contains 18 residues. Germline V lookup: CDR1 LGHNA, CDR2 YNFKEQ. Trimming at V came to 1 base and at J to 5 bases, leaving 9 bases not matched to a gene. Unstimulated Tregs (CD4+CD25+CD127-) and CD4+CD25- non-Tregs were sorted from PBMCs. With respect to this clone: The antigen is undetermined.

Study conclusions and caveats: In tolerant patients, donor-specific Tregs outgrew total Tregs, suggesting antigen-driven expansion.

TCRdb's table, derived via immunoSEQ multiplex PCR, lists solely in-frame clones and lacks some. The table lists about 66,000 clones, approximately 92% of them singletons. The gene calls are TRBV4-2 and TRBJ2-4; 12 bases line up with TRBD2. This clonotype was obtained from a human donor who received a combined kidney and bone marrow transplant. Sequencing was performed on CD8+ T cells from blood, taken before the transplant. In DNA, the CDR3 is TGTGCCAGCAGCCAAGGGTCCCTAGCGGGGGGGTTGGAAAACATTCAGTACTTC. Amino acid sequence: CASSQGSLAGGLENIQYF.